This T cell receptor (beta chain) was identified during a study of blood T cell repertoires in COVID-19. Sequencing used immunoSEQ multiplex PCR; TCRdb keeps in-frame clones, though not all of them. The profile covers about 200,000 clones, with 80% to 90% appearing a single time and about 4% taken by the ten largest. V lost 3 bases and J lost 4, with 9 bases in between. The CDR3 consists of 13 residues. Per germline, CDR1 SGHVS and CDR2 FNYEAQ. The chain links TRBV7-6 to TRBJ1-1; maybe TRBD1 (6 bases). This sequence originates from a woman between 25 and 40 years old who had been exposed to COVID-19. Specimen: PBMCs or T cells enriched from blood (not recorded which). The CDR3 DNA reads as TGTGCCAGCAGCTTGGCGACAGGCACTGAAGCTTTCTTT. Translating it yields CASSLATGTEAFF.